A selection of T cell receptor beta chains follows, all from one sample in a study of T-cell memory formation after mild COVID-19. Via MiXCR, TCRdb re-called the 5' RACE reads, giving one row per CDR3 protein. The sample has under 650,000 distinct CDR3 sequences; about 20% are singletons. Sequences were obtained from PBMCs or a T cell subset sorted from them (not recorded which). Receptors were obtained from an adult woman who had mild COVID-19 (a few samples of this study predate the infection). Cell type and time point are not known. The CDR3 runs from the conserved cysteine through the conserved F or W. D genes are given only for firm matches. The size entry is marked missing in some rows and otherwise reads once, few, many or a size class.

>TRBV29-1|TRBD1|few|TRBJ2-7
CSGGTAFYEQYF
TGCAGCGGAGGGACAGCTTTCTACGAGCAGTACTTC
>TRBV29-1|NA|NA|TRBJ2-3
CSLILGDTQYF
TGCAGCCTCATTTTAGGGGATACGCAGTATTTT
>TRBV3-1|NA|few|TRBJ2-7
CASSLQVTYEQYF
TGTGCCAGCAGCCTACAGGTTACCTACGAGCAGTACTTC
>TRBV4-2|TRBD1|once|TRBJ1-5
CASSQKDRVGQPQHF
TGTGCCAGCAGCCAAAAGGACAGGGTCGGTCAGCCCCAGCATTTT
>TRBV7-2|TRBD2|NA|TRBJ2-4
CASSLGREEIIQYF
TGTGCCAGCAGCTTAGGGCGGGAGGAGATCATTCAGTACTTC
>TRBV7-8|TRBD2|NA|TRBJ2-2
CASSPTGTSGANTGELFF
TGTGCCAGCAGCCCGACCGGGACTAGCGGGGCGAACACCGGGGAGCTGTTTTTT
>TRBV7-9|NA|NA|TRBJ2-7
CASSLATSRAVPSYEQYF
TGTGCCAGCAGCTTAGCGACGTCCAGGGCCGTACCCTCCTACGAGCAGTACTTC
>TRBV12-3/TRBV12-4|TRBD1|many|TRBJ2-1
CASSQDIQGANEQFF
TGTGCCAGCAGTCAAGACATACAGGGGGCCAATGAGCAGTTCTTC
>TRBV4-1|NA|NA|TRBJ1-1
CASSQSDSLNTEAFF
TGCGCCAGCAGCCAATCCGACAGCTTGAACACTGAAGCTTTCTTT
>TRBV19|NA|many|TRBJ2-7
CATSPLTGNEQYF
TGTGCCACCTCCCCGCTGACAGGCAACGAGCAGTACTTC
>TRBV4-1|NA|many|TRBJ1-1
CAGTSEGDTEAFF
TGCGCCGGGACTTCAGAGGGGGACACTGAAGCTTTCTTT
>TRBV7-8|NA|many|TRBJ1-5
CASSFEPEVKGQPQHF
TGTGCCAGCAGCTTCGAGCCAGAAGTTAAAGGTCAGCCCCAGCATTTT
>TRBV5-6|NA|NA|TRBJ2-1
CASSLGPVDNEQFF
TGTGCCAGCAGCTTGGGGCCGGTCGACAATGAGCAGTTCTTC
>TRBV11-2|TRBD1|NA|TRBJ1-2
CASRGQGHYGYTF
TGTGCCAGCCGAGGACAGGGGCACTATGGCTACACCTTC
>TRBV9|NA|few|TRBJ2-5
CASSVAQETQYF
TGTGCCAGCAGCGTAGCCCAAGAGACCCAGTACTTC
>TRBV20-1|NA|NA|TRBJ2-7
CSASMPSLSYEQYF
TGCAGTGCTAGCATGCCCTCACTCTCCTACGAGCAGTACTTC
>TRBV14|NA|NA|TRBJ1-1
CASSFQGNEAFF
TGTGCCAGCAGCTTCCAGGGGAATGAAGCTTTCTTT
>TRBV18|TRBD1|few|TRBJ1-5
CASSPGTGGIRAPQHF
TGTGCCAGCTCACCCGGGACAGGCGGAATTAGGGCGCCCCAGCATTTT
>TRBV18|NA|NA|TRBJ1-2
CASSPDREYGYTF
TGTGCCAGCTCACCCGACAGAGAATATGGCTACACCTTC
>TRBV12-3/TRBV12-4|NA|few|TRBJ2-2
CASSLTSRNTGELFF
TGTGCCAGCAGTTTAACTAGCAGGAACACCGGGGAGCTGTTTTTT
>TRBV4-2|NA|NA|TRBJ2-1
CASSQDEGFSSYNEQFF
TGTGCCAGCAGCCAAGATGAAGGGTTTAGCTCCTACAATGAGCAGTTCTTC
>TRBV6-5|TRBD2|many|TRBJ2-4
CASSYGRDGGKNIQYF
TGTGCCAGCAGTTACGGGAGGGATGGGGGCAAAAACATTCAGTACTTC
>TRBV6-1|NA|NA|TRBJ1-1
CASTTNTEAFF
TGTGCCAGCACGACGAACACTGAAGCTTTCTTT
>TRBV20-1|TRBD1|few|TRBJ1-4
CSAREGTGGEKLFF
TGCAGTGCTAGAGAGGGGACAGGGGGCGAAAAACTGTTTTTT
>TRBV7-8|TRBD1|NA|TRBJ1-2
CASSSDRGAEYGYTF
TGTGCCAGCAGCTCTGACAGGGGGGCCGAATATGGCTACACCTTC
>TRBV2|NA|NA|TRBJ2-7
CASSEANLSYEQYF
TGTGCCAGCAGTGAAGCGAATCTCTCCTACGAGCAGTACTTC
>TRBV3-1|NA|few|TRBJ2-7
CASSQRLVGGKGEQYF
TGTGCCAGCAGCCAACGGCTCGTAGGGGGAAAAGGAGAGCAGTACTTC
>TRBV4-2|NA|NA|TRBJ2-7
CASSQDSAPYEQYF
TGTGCCAGCAGCCAAGATAGCGCTCCTTACGAGCAGTACTTC
>TRBV6-6|NA|few|TRBJ2-7
CASSYSSIGSSYEQYF
TGTGCCAGCAGTTACTCGTCTATAGGCTCCTCCTACGAGCAGTACTTC
>TRBV27|NA|NA|TRBJ2-7
CAPLCWTPSYEQYF
TGTGCACCCTTGTGTTGGACACCATCCTACGAGCAGTACTTC
>TRBV12-3/TRBV12-4|TRBD2|few|TRBJ2-1
CASSLGTSGRYNEQFF
TGTGCCAGCAGTTTAGGGACTAGCGGGAGATACAATGAGCAGTTCTTC
>TRBV9|TRBD2|once|TRBJ2-3
CASSGDSGWDTDTQYF
TGTGCCAGCAGCGGCGATAGCGGGTGGGACACAGATACGCAGTATTTT
>TRBV7-9|NA|few|TRBJ2-3
CASSPLLEPGVRPTDTQYF
TGTGCCAGCAGCCCCCTGTTGGAGCCCGGAGTTAGGCCAACAGATACGCAGTATTTT
>TRBV5-4|TRBD2|NA|TRBJ2-5
CASSLYQREIEETQYF
TGTGCCAGCAGCTTGTATCAGCGGGAGATCGAAGAGACCCAGTACTTC
>TRBV10-3|TRBD1|NA|TRBJ2-2
CASRQGYTGELFF
TGTGCCAGCCGACAGGGATACACCGGGGAGCTGTTTTTT
>TRBV7-9|NA|few|TRBJ2-2
CASSLEAGMIYTGELFF
TGTGCCAGCAGCTTAGAAGCGGGCATGATATACACCGGGGAGCTGTTTTTT
>TRBV7-9|NA|NA|TRBJ2-3
CASRVSRFGTDTQYF
TGTGCCAGCAGAGTTAGCCGGTTCGGCACAGATACGCAGTATTTT
>TRBV10-3|TRBD1|NA|TRBJ1-1
CAISEPWTGGMNTEAFF
TGTGCCATCAGTGAGCCCTGGACAGGGGGGATGAACACTGAAGCTTTCTTT
>TRBV27|TRBD1|NA|TRBJ1-1
CASSSLGQGSRTEAFF
TGTGCCAGCAGTTCCTTAGGACAGGGGTCTAGAACTGAAGCTTTCTTT
>TRBV9|NA|NA|TRBJ2-4
CASSVGLTNIQYF
TGTGCCAGCAGCGTAGGACTTACAAACATTCAGTACTTC
>TRBV30|TRBD1|few|TRBJ2-3
CAWKDRGPDTQYF
TGTGCCTGGAAGGACAGGGGGCCAGATACGCAGTATTTT
>TRBV12-3/TRBV12-4|TRBD1|few|TRBJ2-7
CASSSPMRNRGENYEQYF
TGTGCCAGCAGTTCCCCGATGAGAAACAGGGGAGAAAACTACGAGCAGTACTTC
>TRBV15|NA|few|TRBJ2-6
CATSREGRATGANVLTF
TGTGCCACCAGCAGAGAAGGCAGGGCTACTGGGGCCAACGTCCTGACTTTC
>TRBV24-1|NA|NA|TRBJ2-5
CATSDWGVGETQYF
TGTGCCACCAGTGATTGGGGGGTAGGGGAGACCCAGTACTTC
>TRBV15|NA|few|TRBJ2-6
CATSREGSGANVLTF
TGTGCCACCAGCAGAGAGGGGTCTGGGGCCAACGTCCTGACTTTC
>TRBV6-6|TRBD1|NA|TRBJ2-7
CASRYPTGSSYEQYF
TGTGCCAGCAGATACCCGACAGGGAGCTCCTACGAGCAGTACTTC
>TRBV6-6|NA|NA|TRBJ2-1
CASSYGAGSMGEQFF
TGTGCCAGCAGTTACGGGGCAGGGAGCATGGGAGAGCAGTTCTTC
>TRBV12-3/TRBV12-4|NA|NA|TRBJ1-6
CASRGTQGYNSPLHF
TGTGCCAGCAGGGGTACACAGGGATATAATTCACCCCTCCACTTT
>TRBV10-3|NA|few|TRBJ2-3
CAISDESGTDTQYF
TGTGCCATCAGTGACGAAAGCGGGACAGATACGCAGTATTTT
>TRBV19|NA|NA|TRBJ1-1
CASSHPPRSASRKAEAFF
TGTGCCAGTTCCCACCCCCCCAGGTCCGCTTCCAGGAAGGCTGAAGCTTTCTTT